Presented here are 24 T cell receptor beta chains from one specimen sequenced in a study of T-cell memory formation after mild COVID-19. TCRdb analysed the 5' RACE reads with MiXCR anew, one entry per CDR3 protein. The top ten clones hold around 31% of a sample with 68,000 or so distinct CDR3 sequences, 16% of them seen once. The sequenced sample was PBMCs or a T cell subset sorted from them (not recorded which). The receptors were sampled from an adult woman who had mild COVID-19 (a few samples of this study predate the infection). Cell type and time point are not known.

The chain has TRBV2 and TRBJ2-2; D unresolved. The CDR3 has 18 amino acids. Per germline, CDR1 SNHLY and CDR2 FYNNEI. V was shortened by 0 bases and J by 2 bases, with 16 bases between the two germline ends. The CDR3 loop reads CASSEAVLRLVNTGELFF. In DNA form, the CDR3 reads TGTGCCAGCAGTGAAGCCGTCTTGCGACTTGTCAACACCGGGGAGCTGTTTTTT.

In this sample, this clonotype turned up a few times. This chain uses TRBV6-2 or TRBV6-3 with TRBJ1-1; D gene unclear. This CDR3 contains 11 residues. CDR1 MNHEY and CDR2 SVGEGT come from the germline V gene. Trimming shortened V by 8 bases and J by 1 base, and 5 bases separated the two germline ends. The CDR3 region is CASGQNTEAFF. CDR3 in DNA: TGTGCCAGCGGGCAGAACACTGAAGCTTTCTTT.

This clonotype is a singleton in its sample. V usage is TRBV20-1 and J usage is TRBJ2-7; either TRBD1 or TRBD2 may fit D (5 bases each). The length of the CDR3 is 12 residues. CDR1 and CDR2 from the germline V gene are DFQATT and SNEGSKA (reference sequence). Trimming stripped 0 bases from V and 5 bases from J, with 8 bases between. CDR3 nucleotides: TGCAGTGCTAGAGATAGGGGACACGAGCAGTACTTC. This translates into CSARDRGHEQYF.

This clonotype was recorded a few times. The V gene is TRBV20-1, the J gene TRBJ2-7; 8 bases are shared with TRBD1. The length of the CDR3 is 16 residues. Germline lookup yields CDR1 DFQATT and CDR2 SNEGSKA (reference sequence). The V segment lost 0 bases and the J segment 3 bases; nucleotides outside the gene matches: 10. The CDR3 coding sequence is TGCAGTGCTAGAGATAGCCGATTGACAGGGGACTACGAGCAGTACTTC. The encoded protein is CSARDSRLTGDYEQYF.

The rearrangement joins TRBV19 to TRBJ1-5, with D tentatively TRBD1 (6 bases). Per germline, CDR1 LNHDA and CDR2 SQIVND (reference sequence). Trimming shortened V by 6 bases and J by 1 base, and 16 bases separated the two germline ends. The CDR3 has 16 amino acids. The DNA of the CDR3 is TGTGCCAGTAGCTTCCTACAGGGCAGGAGCAATCAGCCCCAGCATTTT. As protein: CASSFLQGRSNQPQHF.

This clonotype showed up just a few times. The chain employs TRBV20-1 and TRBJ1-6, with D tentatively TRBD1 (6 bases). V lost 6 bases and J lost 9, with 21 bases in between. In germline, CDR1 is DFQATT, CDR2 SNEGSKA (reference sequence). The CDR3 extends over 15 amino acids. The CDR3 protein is CSAATLAGESSPLHF. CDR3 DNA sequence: TGCAGTGCCGCTACTTTGGCAGGGGAGAGTTCACCCCTCCACTTT.

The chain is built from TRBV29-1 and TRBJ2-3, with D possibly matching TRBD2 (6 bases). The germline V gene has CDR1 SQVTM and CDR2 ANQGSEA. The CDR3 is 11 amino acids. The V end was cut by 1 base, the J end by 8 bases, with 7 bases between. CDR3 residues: CSVEVGGTQYF. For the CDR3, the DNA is TGCAGCGTTGAAGTGGGAGGTACGCAGTATTTT.

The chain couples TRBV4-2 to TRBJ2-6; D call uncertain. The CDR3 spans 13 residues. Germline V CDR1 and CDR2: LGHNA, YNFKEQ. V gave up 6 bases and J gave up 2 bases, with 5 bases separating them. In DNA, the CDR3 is TGTGCCAGCAGTCGTACTGGGGCCAACGTCCTGACTTTC. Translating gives CASSRTGANVLTF.

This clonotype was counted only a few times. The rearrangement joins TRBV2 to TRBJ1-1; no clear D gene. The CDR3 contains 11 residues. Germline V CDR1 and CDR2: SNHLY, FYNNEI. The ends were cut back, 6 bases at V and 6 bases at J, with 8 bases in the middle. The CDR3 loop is CASRASSEAFF. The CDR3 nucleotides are TGTGCCAGCAGGGCTTCGTCTGAAGCTTTCTTT.

The CDR3 DNA reads TGTGCCAGCACCCCGAGTGGGGGCGCGCACTATGGCTACACCTTC. Translating it yields CASTPSGGAHYGYTF. The V and J genes are TRBV13 and TRBJ1-2; possible D gene TRBD1, 6 bases. Between the trimmed V and J ends, which lost 7 bases and 3 bases, there was a span of 18 bases. The CDR3 totals 15 residues. Germline CDR1 reads PRHDT; CDR2 reads FYEKMQ (reference sequence).

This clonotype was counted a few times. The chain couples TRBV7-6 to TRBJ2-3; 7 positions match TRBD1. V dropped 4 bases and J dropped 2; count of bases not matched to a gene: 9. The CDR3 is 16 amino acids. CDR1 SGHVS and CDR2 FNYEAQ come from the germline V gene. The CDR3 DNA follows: TGTGCCAGCAGCTACGGACAGGTCTCAGACACAGATACGCAGTATTTT. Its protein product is CASSYGQVSDTDTQYF. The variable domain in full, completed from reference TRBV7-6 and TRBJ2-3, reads GAGVSQSPRYKVTKRGQDVALRCDPISGHVSLYWYRQALGQGPEFLTYFNYEAQQDKSGLPNDRFSAERPEGSISTLTIQRTEQRDSAMYRCASSYGQVSDTDTQYFGPGTRLTVL.

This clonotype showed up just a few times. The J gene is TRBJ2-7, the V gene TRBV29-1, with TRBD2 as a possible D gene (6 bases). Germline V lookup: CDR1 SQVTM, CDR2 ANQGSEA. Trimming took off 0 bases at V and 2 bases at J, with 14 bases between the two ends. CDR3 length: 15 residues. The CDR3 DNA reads TGCAGCGTTGAAGATGGGGAGGAGTCCACCTACGAGCAGTACTTC. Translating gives CSVEDGEESTYEQYF.

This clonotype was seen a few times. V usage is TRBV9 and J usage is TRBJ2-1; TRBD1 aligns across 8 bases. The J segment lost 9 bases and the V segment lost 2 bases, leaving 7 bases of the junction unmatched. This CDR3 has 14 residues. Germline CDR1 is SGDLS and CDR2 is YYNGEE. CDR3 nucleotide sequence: TGTGCCAGCAGCGTGCAGGACAGGGCAGTTGAGCAGTTCTTC. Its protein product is CASSVQDRAVEQFF.

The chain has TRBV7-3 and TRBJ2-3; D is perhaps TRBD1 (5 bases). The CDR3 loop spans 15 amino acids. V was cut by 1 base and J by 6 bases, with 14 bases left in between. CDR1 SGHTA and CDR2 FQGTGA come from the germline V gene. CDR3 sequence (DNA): TGTGCCAGCAGCTTAATCACGGGCGCAGGGGATACGCAGTATTTT. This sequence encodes CASSLITGAGDTQYF.

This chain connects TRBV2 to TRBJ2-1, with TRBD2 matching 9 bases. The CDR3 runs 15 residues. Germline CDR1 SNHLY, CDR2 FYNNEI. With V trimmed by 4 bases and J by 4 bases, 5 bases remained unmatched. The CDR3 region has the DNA TGTGCCAGCAGTGGGACTAGCGACGAGTACAATGAGCAGTTCTTC. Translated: CASSGTSDEYNEQFF.

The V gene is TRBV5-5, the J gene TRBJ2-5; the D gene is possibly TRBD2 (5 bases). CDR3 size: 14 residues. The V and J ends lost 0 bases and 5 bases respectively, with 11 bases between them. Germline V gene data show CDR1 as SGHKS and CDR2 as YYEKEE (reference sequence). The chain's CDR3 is CASSLAVGAETQYF. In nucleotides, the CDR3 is TGTGCCAGCAGCTTGGCCGTGGGAGCGGAGACCCAGTACTTC.

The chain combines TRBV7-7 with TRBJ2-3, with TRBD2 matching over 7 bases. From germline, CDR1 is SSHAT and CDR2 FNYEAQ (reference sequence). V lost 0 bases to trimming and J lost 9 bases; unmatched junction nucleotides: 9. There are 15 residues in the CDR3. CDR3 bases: TGTGCCAGCAGCTTAGCACTAGCGCCATTCGAGACGCAGTATTTT. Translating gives CASSLALAPFETQYF.

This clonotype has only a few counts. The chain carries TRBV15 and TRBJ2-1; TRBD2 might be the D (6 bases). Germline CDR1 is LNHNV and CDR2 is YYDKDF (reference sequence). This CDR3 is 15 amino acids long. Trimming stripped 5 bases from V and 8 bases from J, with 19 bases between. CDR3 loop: CATSPGRGSGYEQFF. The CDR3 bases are TGTGCCACCAGCCCTGGACGGGGGTCAGGCTATGAGCAGTTCTTC.

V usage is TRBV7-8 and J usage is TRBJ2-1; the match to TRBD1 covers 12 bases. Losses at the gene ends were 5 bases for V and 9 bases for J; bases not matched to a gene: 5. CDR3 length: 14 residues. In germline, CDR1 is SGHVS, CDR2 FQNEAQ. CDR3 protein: CASSRGQGAIEQFF. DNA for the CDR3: TGTGCCAGCAGCAGGGGACAGGGGGCGATTGAGCAGTTCTTC.

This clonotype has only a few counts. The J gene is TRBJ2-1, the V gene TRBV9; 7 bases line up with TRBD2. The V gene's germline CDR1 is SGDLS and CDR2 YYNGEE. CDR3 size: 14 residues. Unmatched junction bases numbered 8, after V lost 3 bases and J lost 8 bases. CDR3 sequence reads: CASSEAGRRDEQFF. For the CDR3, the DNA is TGTGCCAGCAGCGAAGCGGGAAGGCGTGATGAGCAGTTCTTC.

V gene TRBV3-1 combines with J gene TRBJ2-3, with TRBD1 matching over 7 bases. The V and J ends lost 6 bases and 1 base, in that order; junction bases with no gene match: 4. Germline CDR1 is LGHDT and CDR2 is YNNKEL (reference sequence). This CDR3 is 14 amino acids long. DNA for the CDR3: TGTGCCAGCAGAAGAACAGGGGGCACAGATACGCAGTATTTT. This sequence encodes CASRRTGGTDTQYF.

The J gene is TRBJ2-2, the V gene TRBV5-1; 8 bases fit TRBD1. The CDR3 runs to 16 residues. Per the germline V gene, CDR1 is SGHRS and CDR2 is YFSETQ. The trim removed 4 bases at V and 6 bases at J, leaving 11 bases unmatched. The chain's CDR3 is CASSATGTGPPGELFF. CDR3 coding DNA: TGCGCCAGCAGCGCTACCGGGACAGGACCCCCCGGGGAGCTGTTTTTT.

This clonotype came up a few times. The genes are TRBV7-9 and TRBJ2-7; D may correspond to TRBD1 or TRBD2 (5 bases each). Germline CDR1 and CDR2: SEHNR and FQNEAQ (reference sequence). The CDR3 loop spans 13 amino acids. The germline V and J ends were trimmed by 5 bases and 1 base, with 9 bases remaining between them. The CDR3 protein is CASSGGNSYEQYF. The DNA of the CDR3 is TGTGCCAGCAGCGGGGGTAATTCCTACGAGCAGTACTTC.

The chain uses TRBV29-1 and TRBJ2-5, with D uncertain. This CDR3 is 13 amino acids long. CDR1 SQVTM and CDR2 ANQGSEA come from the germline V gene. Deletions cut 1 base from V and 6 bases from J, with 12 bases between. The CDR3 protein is CSVEGRSLKTQYF. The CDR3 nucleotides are TGCAGCGTTGAAGGCAGGAGCCTAAAGACCCAGTACTTC.